This T cell receptor beta chain is from a study of blood T cell repertoires in COVID-19. At the level of the study: There were acute and convalescent COVID-19 samples, and they came from the United States, Italy and Spain. T cells, B-cell-depleted T cells, or PBMCs supplied cDNA or gDNA.

Generated by immunoSEQ multiplex PCR, the TCRdb table keeps only in-frame clones and is missing some. This sample has roughly 190,000 clones, with approximately 80% found just once. V was clipped by 7 bases and J by 6 bases, with 16 bases between them. CDR3 length: 14 residues. Germline-derived CDR1 and CDR2 are MDHEN and SYDVKM. The rearrangement links TRBV28 to TRBJ1-5; D perhaps matches TRBD1 (5 bases). The sample was peripheral blood. This receptor was obtained from a woman between 45 and 60 years old with acute or convalescent COVID-19. CDR3 bases: TGTGCCAGCATCCCCGCCCTTAGGGGTCAGCCCCAGCATTTT. It translates to CASIPALRGQPQHF.